This TCR beta chain is from a study of blood T cell repertoires in COVID-19. Study information: The United States, Italy and Spain provided the acute and convalescent COVID-19 samples.

The germline gives CDR1 SGHRS, CDR2 YFSETQ. CDR3 length: 14 amino acids. Trimming cost V 2 bases and J 5 bases; bases outside gene matches: 5. Clones were read by immunoSEQ multiplex PCR, and TCRdb kept only the in-frame ones, dropping some. This repertoire shows about 320,000 clones, approximately 89% found once; its top ten account for under 6%. The sequence derives from a young man who had recovered from COVID-19. V is TRBV5-1 and J is TRBJ2-5, with 8 positions matching TRBD1. Sequences were obtained from PBMCs or T cells enriched from blood (not recorded which). The CDR3 is CASSFQGAPETQYF. In DNA, the CDR3 is TGCGCCAGCAGCTTTCAGGGGGCGCCTGAGACCCAGTACTTC.